This T cell receptor (beta chain) was captured in a study of blood T cell repertoires in COVID-19. Turning to the study itself: The study drew acute and convalescent COVID-19 samples from the United States, Italy and Spain. PBMCs, B-cell-depleted T cells, or T cells were the source of the cDNA or gDNA that made up the material.

Authors' analysis steps: Estimation of nucleated cell counts was performed using reference gene primer amplification. The assay was immunoSEQ multiplex PCR, and TCRdb's table has in-frame clones only and misses some. That table is the source of V, J and clone size, and D and trimming were worked out from the DNA. The data show about 200,000 clones, approximately 87% seen once. This clone was detected only a few times. The source is a woman aged 65 to 85 with acute or convalescent COVID-19. The material sequenced was peripheral blood.

CDR3 amino acids: CASSIELQGNTGELFF. In DNA form, the CDR3 reads TGTGCCAGTAGTATAGAACTTCAGGGGAACACCGGGGAGCTGTTTTTT. The chain combines TRBV19 with TRBJ2-2; perhaps TRBD1 as D (5 bases). The CDR3 is 16 amino acids. V was clipped by 0 bases and J by 1 base, with 9 bases between them. CDR1 LNHDA and CDR2 SQIVND come from the germline V gene (reference sequence).